This T cell receptor (beta chain) was sequenced in a study of T cell responses to AZD1222 COVID-19 vaccine (dated by TCRdb to about 2021). With respect to the entire study: Because spike-specific TCR depth and breadth did not differ between the two schedules, AZD1222 recipients who got a second dose at roughly 4 weeks were pooled with those who got a second dose at roughly 12 weeks. Trial participants were enrolled by age into subgroups of 18-55, 56-69 and 70-plus years, and about 150, 27 and 61 TCR-sequenced participants, respectively, were included in these subgroups. TCR sequencing covered some 250 trial participants: 200 to 220 given two doses of AZD1222 and 26 given two doses of MenACWY control vaccine. On the study overall, not on this receptor specifically: Conclusions about previously exposed vaccinees are limited, since just 5 to 7 AZD1222 recipients were seropositive for SARS-CoV-2 at baseline. The 56-69-year group was small, and its depth increase did not reach significance, likely because of low power. Participants were mostly white British and included more females than males, and it was suggested by the authors that clonal diversity may have been underestimated. Spike-specific TCR breadth and depth rose significantly after two AZD1222 doses compared with day 0 and with MenACWY recipients. Reportedly, close to half of the unique spike-specific TCRs recognized epitopes lying outside the regions that are mutated in the B.1.351 and B.1.1.7 variants. CD4 TCRs associated with the vaccine covered the entire spike protein, and the dominant responses were in regions 160-218 and 743-854. No day 14 peak-response samples were available, so repertoires were characterized only after the peak T cell response.

The sample's time point, from its label and the paper: baseline before first vaccination. Vaccinee samples came from UK trials COV001 and COV002, including a single-blind randomized controlled phase 2/3 trial of AZD1222 (ChAdOx1 nCoV-19) in healthy adults. For TCRbeta chain sequencing, PBMC samples from trial participants were taken at day 0 and at day 28 after the second dose. The CDR3 regions of human TCRbeta chains were subjected to immunosequencing. In the paper's pipeline: Repertoire TCRs were checked for matches against a reference library of SARS-CoV-2-specific TCRs that had been generated using the MIRA antigen-specificity platform. Breadth was defined as the fraction of unique TCRs that were SARS-CoV-2-associated. Depth was defined as the fraction of total T cells that were SARS-CoV-2-associated. Using the MIRA data, every spike-specific TCR was mapped to the spike region that the TCR reacted to and assigned to either a CD4 or a CD8 class. Log10-transformed breadth and depth values were compared by one-way ANOVA with Sidak's multiple comparisons tests. Not all clones reach the TCRdb copy of this immuneACCESS table, which keeps in-frame sequences only. Checked studies attribute under half of the gap to unresolved V genes and leave the rest unexplained. The V and J calls and clone size were taken over from that table, and D and trimming were inferred from the DNA. The sample has around 190,000 clones on record, about 91% of them singletons. Approximately 0.5% of the sample comes from the top ten.

Turning to this clone: Its recognized antigen is unknown. No much larger clonotype is one base removed from it; base qualities were not supplied.

Inclusive of the bounding cysteine and phenylalanine, the CDR3 is 15 residues long. Only the CDR3 DNA is retained, 45 bases long and in frame from the first base. Based on the germline V gene, the CDR1 and CDR2 sequences are ENHRY and SYGVKD. V is trimmed back by 8 bases and J by 3 bases, and the junction contains 6 bases that no gene match accounts for. The receptor was derived from an adult in good health. The sequencing here drew on peripheral blood, taken on day 0 of AZD1222 vaccination. This sequence uses TRBV10-3 and TRBJ2-1; TRBD2 agrees with 11 junctional bases. The CDR3 protein sequence reads: CAIVAGGSYYNEQFF. The nucleotides read TGTGCCATCGTAGCGGGGGGGTCCTACTACAATGAGCAGTTCTTC.